This T cell receptor (beta chain) was profiled in a study of blood T cell repertoires in COVID-19. In the source study's methods: How many nucleated cells were present was estimated from reference gene primer amplification. The data were produced by immunoSEQ multiplex PCR, yet TCRdb's version contains in-frame clones alone and is incomplete. The V and J calls and clone size were taken over from that table, and D and trimming were inferred from the DNA. The sample lists more than 30,000 clones; 80% to 90% were seen once. The V segment lost 5 bases and the J segment 0 bases; nucleotides outside the gene matches: 3. The CDR3 is made up of 14 amino acids. CDR1 and CDR2 from the germline V gene are WSHSY and SAAADI.

The sequenced material came from peripheral blood. J is TRBJ2-7 and V is TRBV10-2; TRBD2 matches at 8 bases. This sequence was found in a woman aged 40 to 50 with active or convalescent COVID-19. CDR3 sequence (DNA): TGCGCCAGCAGTCTTAGCGGGGACTCCTACGAGCAGTACTTC. Translating gives CASSLSGDSYEQYF.